This TCR beta chain was recovered during a study of OX40 agonist ivuxolimab in advanced cancers. Clones were sequenced by immunoSEQ multiplex PCR, and TCRdb holds only the in-frame ones, with some missing. The sample has approximately 90,000 clones, 70% to 90% seen once. The V segment lost 2 bases and the J segment 7 bases; nucleotides outside the gene matches: 5. Per germline, CDR1 SGHKS and CDR2 YYEKEE (reference sequence). The CDR3 is 14 residues long. The sequence derives from an adult with an advanced solid tumor such as melanoma, head and neck, liver or kidney cancer. The chain links TRBV5-5 to TRBJ1-4; TRBD1 matches 7 bases. This specimen consisted of CD4+ or CD8+ T cells sorted from blood, obtained in a trial of the OX40 agonist ivuxolimab. CDR3: CASSFQGGTEKLFF. The CDR3 region has the DNA TGTGCCAGCAGCTTCCAGGGGGGGACTGAAAAACTGTTTTTT.